This TCR beta chain was captured in a study of blood T cells in healthy people across ages. Germline V gene sequence: CDR1 SGHVS, CDR2 FQNEAQ. The CDR3 is made up of 15 amino acids. V was shortened by 5 bases and J by 3 bases, with 15 bases between the two germline ends. Per sample, a minimum of 6 million PBMCs were isolated. A second PCR, run for roughly 7 to 11 cycles, used a sample-barcoded 5' primer plus a J-beta primer mix. Each cDNA molecule carried a tag from a template-switch adaptor that contained 12 random nucleotides. TCRdb reprocessed the 5' RACE reads via MiXCR and lists one record per CDR3 protein. This table has hundreds of thousands of distinct CDR3 sequences, 44% appearing once. Broader study findings: Changes in expanded clonotypes were possibly confounded, as the CMV status of donors was unknown. Roughly linear age-related decline in beta diversity appeared, significant by age around 42.

Worth noting for this clonotype: Its cognate antigen is unknown.

The sample comprised blood. This chain uses TRBV7-8 with TRBJ2-3; TRBD2 might be the D (6 bases). This clonotype originated in a man in his 60s in good health. CDR3 residues: CASSQAVRGTDTQYF. For the CDR3, the DNA is TGTGCCAGCAGCCAAGCCGTCCGGGGGACAGATACGCAGTATTTT.